Shown below are 21 T cell receptor beta chains from a single sample sequenced in a study of cytomegalovirus exposure and HLA in healthy donors. Produced via immunoSEQ multiplex PCR; TCRdb's table is partial and in-frame only. The sample contains 200,000 or so clones, approximately 86% of which appear only once. The sequenced sample consisted of PBMCs. The receptor set was obtained from a woman between 18 and 29 years old in good health and CMV-seronegative.

This chain links TRBV27 with TRBJ2-2; tentatively, D is TRBD2 (6 bases). This CDR3 is 15 amino acids long. The germline V gene has CDR1 MNHEY and CDR2 SMNVEV (reference sequence). Trimming left V 3 bases short and J 3 bases short, with 11 bases between. The CDR3 region has the DNA TGTGCCAGCAGTTTTGAGGGACTGGACACCGGGGAGCTGTTTTTT. Protein: CASSFEGLDTGELFF.

The chain employs TRBV5-1 and TRBJ2-2; 11 nucleotides agree with TRBD2. The trim removed 0 bases at V and 6 bases at J, leaving 16 bases unmatched. This CDR3 comprises 20 residues. Germline V gene sequence: CDR1 SGHRS, CDR2 YFSETQ. The CDR3 sequence is CASSLAGLAAVLDPAGELFF. As DNA, the CDR3 is TGCGCCAGCAGCTTGGCGGGACTAGCGGCGGTTTTGGACCCCGCCGGGGAGCTGTTTTTT.

The chain recombines TRBV7-8 with TRBJ1-4, with D possibly matching TRBD1 (6 bases). The V end lost 6 bases, the J end lost 8 bases, and 13 bases lay between the germline ends. Germline loops: CDR1 SGHVS, CDR2 FQNEAQ. The CDR3 runs 13 residues. The CDR3 sequence: CASRPGHSEKLFF. In nucleotides, the CDR3 is TGTGCCAGCAGGCCGGGACACTCAGAAAAACTGTTTTTT.

The genes are TRBV6-5 and TRBJ2-7, with a tentative D call TRBD1 (7 bases). Per the germline V gene, CDR1 is MNHEY and CDR2 is SVGAGI. The CDR3 length is 15 residues. V lost 5 bases, J lost 1 base, and 15 bases lay in between. CDR3 sequence: CASSLAGQYSYEQYF. Written as DNA, the CDR3 is TGTGCCAGCAGTCTCGCGGGACAGTATTCCTACGAGCAGTACTTC.

The chain recombines TRBV25-1 with TRBJ1-4; D is unclear. CDR1 MGHDK and CDR2 SYGVNS come from the germline V gene. The CDR3 extends over 17 amino acids. V lost 5 bases and J 0 bases, leaving 16 bases between the germline ends. CDR3 bases: TGTGCCAGCAGTACTAGGGCGACGGAAGCAACTAATGAAAAACTGTTTTTT. This sequence encodes CASSTRATEATNEKLFF.

The rearrangement joins TRBV6-5 to TRBJ1-1; D may be TRBD1 (5 bases). Germline values: CDR1 MNHEY, CDR2 SVGAGI. The CDR3 extends over 14 amino acids. Trimming left V 6 bases short and J 10 bases short, with 21 bases between. In DNA form, the CDR3 reads TGTGCCAGCAGCCCTAGATACGACAGCAGTCGAGCTTTCTTT. This sequence encodes CASSPRYDSSRAFF.

This chain connects TRBV28 to TRBJ2-7; D may be TRBD2 (5 bases). The CDR3 spans 12 residues. V shed 8 bases and J shed 2 bases, with 10 bases lying between them. CDR1 is MDHEN and CDR2 is SYDVKM in the germline V gene. The CDR3 loop reads CASGENAYEQYF. The CDR3 DNA follows: TGTGCCAGCGGGGAGAACGCCTACGAGCAGTACTTC.

This clone was found a few times. V and J are TRBV29-1 and TRBJ1-1; 8 bases align to TRBD1. The CDR3 loop spans 14 amino acids. Trimming removed 5 bases from V and 3 bases from J; junction bases left unmatched: 8. Germline V gene data show CDR1 as SQVTM and CDR2 as ANQGSEA. CDR3 bases: TGCAGCGTTCGGGCAGGGGGCTTGGACACTGAAGCTTTCTTT. As protein: CSVRAGGLDTEAFF.

On this clone: The sample contains more than one DNA sequence encoding this CDR3. The CDR3 sequence is CASSSPSTDTQYF. The CDR3 nucleotides are TGTGCCAGCAGTTCCCCCTCCACAGATACGCAGTATTTT. V and J are TRBV6-5 and TRBJ2-3; D gene uncertain. This CDR3 comprises 13 residues. Germline loops: CDR1 MNHEY, CDR2 SVGAGI. The V end lost 4 bases, the J end lost 2 bases, and 7 bases lay between the germline ends.

The chain uses TRBV27 and TRBJ2-1, with D possibly TRBD2 on 5 matching bases. V was trimmed by 0 bases and J by 0 bases, leaving 18 bases between them. The CDR3 is made up of 19 amino acids. CDR1 and CDR2 (germline): MNHEY, SMNVEV (reference sequence). Written as DNA, the CDR3 is TGTGCCAGCAGTTTATCGCGGCCGGACTTCCGGAGCTCCTACAATGAGCAGTTCTTC. The encoded protein is CASSLSRPDFRSSYNEQFF.

This clone was recorded only once. V is TRBV5-6 and J is TRBJ2-1; 7 nucleotides match TRBD1. This CDR3 is 14 amino acids long. J was trimmed by 7 bases and V by 4 bases; bases with no gene match: 8. The germline V gene has CDR1 SGHDT and CDR2 YYEEEE. The CDR3 DNA reads TGTGCCAGCAGCGATAGGACAGGAGTTAATGAGCAGTTCTTC. Its translation is CASSDRTGVNEQFF.

The count of this clone is one. The chain joins TRBV28 to TRBJ2-7; D is unclear. The germline V gene encodes CDR1 MDHEN and CDR2 SYDVKM. The CDR3 runs to 15 residues. V gave up 2 bases and J gave up 0 bases, with 11 bases separating them. The CDR3 sequence: CASSLAKLVSYEQYF. The CDR3 nucleotides are TGTGCCAGCAGTTTAGCAAAACTCGTCTCCTACGAGCAGTACTTC.

This clone was counted a single time. The rearrangement links TRBV7-2 to TRBJ2-3; 9 positions match TRBD2. This CDR3 is 16 amino acids long. V lost 4 bases, J lost 1 base, and 6 bases stayed unmatched. CDR1 and CDR2 (germline): SGHTA, FQGNSA. CDR3 sequence reads: CASSSRLAEGTDTQYF. For the CDR3, the DNA is TGTGCCAGCAGCTCTCGACTAGCGGAGGGCACAGATACGCAGTATTTT.

The chain uses TRBV13 and TRBJ2-7, with 7 bases that match TRBD1. The ends lost 1 base at V and 2 bases at J; junction bases unmatched: 5. The CDR3 loop spans 15 amino acids. Germline-derived CDR1 and CDR2 are PRHDT and FYEKMQ (reference sequence). CDR3 DNA: TGTGCCAGCAGCTTAGAGGACAGGCCCCCCTACGAGCAGTACTTC. As protein: CASSLEDRPPYEQYF.

This chain connects TRBV18 to TRBJ2-2; 7 bases agree with TRBD2. CDR1 KGHSH and CDR2 LQKENI come from the germline V gene. This CDR3 has 16 residues. Trimming cost V 3 bases and J 4 bases; bases outside gene matches: 8. The CDR3 protein is CASSPTSDPGTGELFF. DNA of the CDR3: TGTGCCAGCTCACCTACTAGCGACCCTGGCACCGGGGAGCTGTTTTTT.

The chain employs TRBV20-1 and TRBJ2-7; D uncertain. The V end was cut by 4 bases, the J end by 3 bases, with 7 bases between. Germline values: CDR1 DFQATT, CDR2 SNEGSKA (reference sequence). The CDR3 length is 11 residues. CDR3 sequence reads: CSATLRYEQYF. CDR3 nucleotide sequence: TGCAGTGCTACCTTGCGCTACGAGCAGTACTTC.

This chain joins TRBV2 and TRBJ1-3; no clear D. Trimming stripped 6 bases from V and 0 bases from J, with 9 bases between. Germline CDR1 and CDR2: SNHLY and FYNNEI. This CDR3 comprises 14 residues. The CDR3 reads CASRAGSSGNTIYF. The CDR3 DNA reads as TGTGCCAGCAGAGCGGGCTCCTCTGGAAACACCATATATTTT. Using reference TRBV2 and TRBJ1-3 for the parts outside the CDR3, the full variable domain is EPEVTQTPSHQVTQMGQEVILRCVPISNHLYFYWYRQILGQKVEFLVSFYNNEISEKSEIFDDQFSVERPDGSNFTLKIRSTKLEDSAMYFCASRAGSSGNTIYFGEGSWLTVV.

The CDR3 sequence: CASSLAYRESPPYEQYF. The CDR3 DNA reads TGTGCCAGCAGCTTAGCGTACCGGGAGTCTCCCCCCTACGAGCAGTACTTC. The genes are TRBV7-8 and TRBJ2-7, with D tentatively TRBD2 (6 bases). The CDR3 is 17 residues long. Germline lookup yields CDR1 SGHVS and CDR2 FQNEAQ. V was shortened by 0 bases and J by 2 bases, with 17 bases between the two germline ends.

The CDR3 DNA is TGTGCCAGCAGCTTGGGAGGGACTAGCCCCTACTACAATGAGCAGTTCTTC. The encoded protein is CASSLGGTSPYYNEQFF. The chain is built from TRBV5-5 and TRBJ2-1; 9 bases line up with TRBD2. Germline V gives CDR1 SGHKS, CDR2 YYEKEE (reference sequence). The V and J ends lost 0 bases and 3 bases, in that order; junction bases with no gene match: 7. This CDR3 is built from 17 residues.

This clone was seen a handful of times. The chain couples TRBV11-2 to TRBJ1-1, with no clear D. The CDR3 length is 13 residues. Germline V gene data show CDR1 as SGHAT and CDR2 as FQNNGV. The V end was cut by 6 bases, the J end by 0 bases, with 8 bases between. The CDR3 DNA is TGTGCCAGCAGGACTCCCATGAACACTGAAGCTTTCTTT. The encoded protein is CASRTPMNTEAFF.

This clone has only a few counts. This chain joins TRBV7-9 and TRBJ2-2, with D possibly TRBD2 on 6 matching bases. V lost 10 bases and J lost 5, with 14 bases in between. The CDR3 spans 13 residues. The germline CDR1 and CDR2 sequences are SEHNR and FQNEAQ (reference sequence). The CDR3 spells CATRTGGTGELFF. The CDR3 coding sequence is TGTGCCACCAGGACTGGGGGGACCGGGGAGCTGTTTTTT.